The clone carrying this TCR beta chain appeared once. Its antigen is unidentified. Per the germline V gene, CDR1 is SQVTM and CDR2 is ANQGSEA. Trimming pared 4 bases from V and 4 bases from J, leaving 13 bases between. This CDR3 region has 13 residues. Input was 2 to 2.5 ug genomic DNA, or all available if less. The protocol was immunoSEQ multiplex PCR, while the TCRdb copy is restricted to in-frame clones and leaves out a portion. This repertoire shows about 82,000 clones, roughly 90% found once; its top ten account for 3% to 3.5%. The sample belongs to a study of glioma-infiltrating T cells after dendritic cell vaccination. Whole-study results and caveats: Longer survival after dendritic cell vaccination followed higher pretreatment TIL content.

J is TRBJ2-5 and V is TRBV29-1; no firm D call. The TCR originated in a human donor with glioblastoma. The sample in question was blood, obtained before dendritic cell vaccination. CDR3 sequence: CSVGQRLGETQYF. The CDR3 DNA reads as TGCAGCGTTGGCCAGAGGTTAGGAGAGACCCAGTACTTC. Filled out from reference TRBV29-1 and TRBJ2-5, the complete variable domain reads SAVISQKPSRDICQRGTSLTIQCQVDSQVTMMFWYRQQPGQSLTLIATANQGSEATYESGFVIDKFPISRPNLTFSTLTVSNMSPEDSSIYLCSVGQRLGETQYFGPGTRLLVL.